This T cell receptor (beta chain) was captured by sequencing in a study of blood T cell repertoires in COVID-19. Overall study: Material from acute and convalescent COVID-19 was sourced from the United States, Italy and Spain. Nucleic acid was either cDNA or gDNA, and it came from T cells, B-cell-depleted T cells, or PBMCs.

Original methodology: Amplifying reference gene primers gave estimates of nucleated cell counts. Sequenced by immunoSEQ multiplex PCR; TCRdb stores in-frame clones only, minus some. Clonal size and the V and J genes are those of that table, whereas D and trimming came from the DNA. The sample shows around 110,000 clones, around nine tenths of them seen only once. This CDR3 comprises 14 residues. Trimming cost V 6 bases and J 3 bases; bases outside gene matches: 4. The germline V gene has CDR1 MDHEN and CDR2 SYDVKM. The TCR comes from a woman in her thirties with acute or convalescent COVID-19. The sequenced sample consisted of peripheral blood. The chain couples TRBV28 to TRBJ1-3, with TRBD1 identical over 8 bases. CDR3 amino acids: CASSAGGSGNTIYF. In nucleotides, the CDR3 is TGTGCCAGCAGCGCAGGGGGCAGTGGAAACACCATATATTTT.